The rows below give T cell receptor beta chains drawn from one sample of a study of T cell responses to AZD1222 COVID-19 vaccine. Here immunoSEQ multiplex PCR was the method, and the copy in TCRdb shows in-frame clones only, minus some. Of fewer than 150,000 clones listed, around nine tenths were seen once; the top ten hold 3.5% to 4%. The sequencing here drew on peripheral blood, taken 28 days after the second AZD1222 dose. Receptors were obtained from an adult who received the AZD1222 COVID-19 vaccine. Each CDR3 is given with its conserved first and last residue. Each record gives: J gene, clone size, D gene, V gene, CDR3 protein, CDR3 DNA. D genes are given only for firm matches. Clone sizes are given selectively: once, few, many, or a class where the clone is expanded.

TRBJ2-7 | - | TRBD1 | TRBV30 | CAWRWTGDVYEQYF | TGTGCCTGGAGATGGACAGGAGATGTCTACGAGCAGTACTTC
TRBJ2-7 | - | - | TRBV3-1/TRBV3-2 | CASSQGGRGLGEQYF | TGTGCCAGCAGCCAAGGGGGGCGGGGGCTGGGGGAGCAGTACTTC
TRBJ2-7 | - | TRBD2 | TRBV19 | CASSSSGLALYEQYF | TGTGCCAGTAGTAGCTCGGGACTAGCACTCTACGAGCAGTACTTC
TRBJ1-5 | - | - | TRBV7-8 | CASSLTTGRSRTANQPQHF | TGTGCCAGCAGCTTAACAACGGGAAGAAGCCGGACGGCTAATCAGCCCCAGCATTTT
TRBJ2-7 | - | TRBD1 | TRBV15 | CATSRYIGTGTYEQYF | TGTGCCACCAGCAGATACATAGGGACAGGGACGTACGAGCAGTACTTC
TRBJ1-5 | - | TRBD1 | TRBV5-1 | CASSLGTGEPQHF | TGCGCCAGCAGCTTGGGGACAGGTGAGCCCCAGCATTTT
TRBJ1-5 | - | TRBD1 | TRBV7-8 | CASSTLQGVGVGDQPQHF | TGTGCCAGCAGCACACTACAGGGGGTCGGGGTTGGTGATCAGCCCCAGCATTTT
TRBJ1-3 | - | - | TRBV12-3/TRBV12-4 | CASRRDGNTIYF | TGTGCCAGCAGGAGAGACGGAAACACCATATATTTT
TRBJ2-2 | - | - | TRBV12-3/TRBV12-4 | CASSWTTTGELFF | TGTGCCAGCAGCTGGACTACCACCGGGGAGCTGTTTTTT
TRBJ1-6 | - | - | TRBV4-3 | CASSQDSNPLHF | TGCGCCAGCAGCCAAGATTCCAACCCCCTCCACTTT
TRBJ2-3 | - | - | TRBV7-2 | CASRADTDTQYF | TGTGCCAGCAGAGCGGACACAGATACGCAGTATTTT
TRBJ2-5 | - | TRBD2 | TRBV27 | CASSLAGGLQETQYF | TGTGCCAGCAGTTTGGCGGGGGGCCTCCAAGAGACCCAGTACTTC
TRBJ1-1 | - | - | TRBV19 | CASSMGTEAFF | TGTGCCAGTAGTATGGGGACTGAAGCTTTCTTT
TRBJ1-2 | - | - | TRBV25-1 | CAISILGFGGYTF | TGTGCCATCAGTATACTGGGCTTTGGGGGCTACACCTTC
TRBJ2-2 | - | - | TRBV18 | CASSPPEERTGELFF | TGTGCCAGCTCACCTCCCGAGGAGCGGACCGGGGAGCTGTTTTTT
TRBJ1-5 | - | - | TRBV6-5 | CASRKTGSNQPQHF | TGTGCCAGTAGGAAGACAGGCTCCAATCAGCCCCAGCATTTT
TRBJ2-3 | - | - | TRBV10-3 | CAIRSLNLDTQYF | TGTGCCATCAGGTCTTTGAACCTCGATACGCAGTATTTT
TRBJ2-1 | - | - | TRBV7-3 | CASSLRMSSYNEQFF | TGTGCCAGCAGCTTACGTATGTCCTCCTACAATGAGCAGTTCTTC
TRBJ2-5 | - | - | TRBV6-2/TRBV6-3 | CASSYGGLTSDF | TGTGCCAGCAGTTACGGCGGGCTAACATCGGACTTC
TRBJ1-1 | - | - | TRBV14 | CASSQYTGTEAFF | TGTGCCAGCAGCCAATACACAGGGACTGAAGCTTTCTTT
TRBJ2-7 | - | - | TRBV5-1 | CASSPGTYEQYF | TGCGCCAGCAGCCCGGGGACCTACGAGCAGTACTTC
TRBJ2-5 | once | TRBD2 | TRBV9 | CASSVGGGGAETQYF | TGTGCCAGCAGCGTAGGAGGCGGGGGGGCAGAGACCCAGTACTTC
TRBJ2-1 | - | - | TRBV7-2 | CASSRTPVRPPGEQFF | TGTGCCAGCAGCCGGACCCCCGTGCGGCCCCCCGGGGAGCAGTTCTTC
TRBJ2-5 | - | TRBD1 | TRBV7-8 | CASVPGTGAPEQETQYF | TGTGCCAGCGTCCCCGGGACAGGGGCTCCTGAACAAGAGACCCAGTACTTC
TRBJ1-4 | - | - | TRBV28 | CASSFKGVFEKLFF | TGTGCCAGCAGTTTCAAGGGGGTTTTTGAAAAACTGTTTTTT
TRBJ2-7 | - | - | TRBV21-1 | CASSKDRTGLDGSFEQYF | TGTGCCAGCAGCAAAGACAGGACAGGGCTGGACGGTTCCTTCGAGCAGTACTTC
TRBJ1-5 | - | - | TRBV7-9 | CASSFRDVQPQHF | TGTGCCAGCAGTTTTCGCGATGTTCAGCCCCAGCATTTT
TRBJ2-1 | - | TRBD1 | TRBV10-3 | CAIRERGQGTDEQFF | TGTGCCATCAGGGAGAGGGGACAGGGGACCGATGAGCAGTTCTTC
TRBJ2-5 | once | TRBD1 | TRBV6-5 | CASSTPGQGQETQYF | TGTGCCAGCAGTACTCCGGGACAGGGGCAAGAGACCCAGTACTTC
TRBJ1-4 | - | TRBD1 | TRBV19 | CASSTLTGTVEKLFF | TGTGCCAGTAGTACGTTGACAGGGACCGTTGAAAAACTGTTTTTT
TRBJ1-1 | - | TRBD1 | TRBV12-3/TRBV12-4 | CASSVTGVGEAFF | TGTGCCAGCAGTGTCACAGGGGTCGGTGAAGCTTTCTTT
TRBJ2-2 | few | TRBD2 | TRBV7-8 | CASSLASGGGTGELFF | TGTGCCAGCAGCTTAGCCAGCGGGGGGGGCACCGGGGAGCTGTTTTTT
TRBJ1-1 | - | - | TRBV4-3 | CASSQDPNVNTEAFF | TGCGCCAGCAGCCAAGATCCGAATGTGAACACTGAAGCTTTCTTT
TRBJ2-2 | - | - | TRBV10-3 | CAISVGVGMGTGELFF | TGTGCCATCAGTGTCGGGGTAGGGATGGGCACCGGGGAGCTGTTTTTT
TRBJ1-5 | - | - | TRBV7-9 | CASSLMGEGGNQPQHF | TGTGCCAGCAGCTTAATGGGGGAAGGGGGCAATCAGCCCCAGCATTTT
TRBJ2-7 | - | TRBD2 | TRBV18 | CASSQGTSVTSYEQYF | TGTGCCAGCTCCCAAGGGACTAGCGTTACCTCCTACGAGCAGTACTTC
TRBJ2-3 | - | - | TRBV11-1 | CASSSGAGRGDTQYF | TGTGCCAGCAGCTCTGGGGCGGGGCGCGGGGATACGCAGTATTTT
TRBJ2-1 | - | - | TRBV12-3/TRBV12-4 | CASSLTNEQFF | TGTGCCAGCAGTTTAACGAACGAGCAGTTCTTC
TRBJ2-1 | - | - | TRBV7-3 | CASSPIGILEEQFF | TGTGCCAGCAGCCCAATAGGTATCCTCGAGGAGCAGTTCTTC
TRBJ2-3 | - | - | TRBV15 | CATSRERTVGLRTDTQYF | TGTGCCACCAGCAGAGAACGGACGGTAGGACTACGCACAGATACGCAGTATTTT
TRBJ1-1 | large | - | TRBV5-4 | CASSPFNTEAFF | TGTGCCAGCAGCCCCTTTAACACTGAAGCTTTCTTT
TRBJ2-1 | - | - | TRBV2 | CASTLVGTPEQFF | TGTGCCAGCACCCTGGTAGGTACCCCTGAGCAGTTCTTC
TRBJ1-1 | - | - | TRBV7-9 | CASRKNTEAFF | TGTGCCAGCCGAAAGAACACTGAAGCTTTCTTT
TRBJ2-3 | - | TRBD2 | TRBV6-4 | CASSDSTSGHTDTQYF | TGTGCCAGCAGTGACTCGACTAGCGGGCACACAGATACGCAGTATTTT
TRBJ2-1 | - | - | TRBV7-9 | CASSQRQIAPYNEQFF | TGTGCCAGCAGCCAACGGCAAATAGCGCCTTACAATGAGCAGTTCTTC
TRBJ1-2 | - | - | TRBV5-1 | CASLDSPDYGYTF | TGCGCCAGCCTGGACAGCCCAGACTATGGCTACACCTTC
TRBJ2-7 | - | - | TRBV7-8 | CASRPDSYEQYF | TGTGCCAGCCGCCCGGATTCCTACGAGCAGTACTTC
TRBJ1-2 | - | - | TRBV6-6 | CASSYSVRTNYGYTF | TGTGCCAGCAGTTACTCGGTCAGGACTAACTATGGCTACACCTTC
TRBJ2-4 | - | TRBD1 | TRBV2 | CARQGYGGKNIQYF | TGTGCCAGACAGGGGTATGGTGGCAAAAACATTCAGTACTTC
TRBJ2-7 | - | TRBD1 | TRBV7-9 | CASSFPLTGGYEQYF | TGTGCCAGCAGCTTCCCCTTGACAGGGGGCTACGAGCAGTACTTC